Given below is one T cell receptor (beta chain) in context. The data were obtained in a study of T cells in Graves' hyperthyroidism and ophthalmopathy. The source material, RNA transcripts, was used to amplify TCR beta CDR3 regions. First-round RT-PCR of the TCR CDR3 relied on the HTBI primer set. TCRdb independently ran MiXCR on the multiplex PCR reads; one entry per CDR3 protein. The sample contains about 300,000 distinct CDR3 sequences, 10% to 15% of which appear only once. This CDR3 comprises 17 residues. Germline CDR1 reads MGHRA; CDR2 reads YSYEKL. V gave up 1 base and J gave up 0 bases; unmatched junction bases: 6.

The sample comprised blood. The genes are TRBV4-1 and TRBJ2-3; 8 nucleotides agree with TRBD2. This TCR was sampled from a woman aged 30 to 39 with Graves' hyperthyroidism that later progressed to Graves' ophthalmopathy. The CDR3 protein is CASSQVFLAGSTDTQYF. DNA for the CDR3: TGCGCCAGCAGCCAAGTATTTCTAGCGGGTAGCACAGATACGCAGTATTTT.